These 14 T cell receptor beta chains came from one sample sequenced in a study of blood T cell repertoires in COVID-19. Libraries were prepared by immunoSEQ multiplex PCR; TCRdb keeps only in-frame clonotypes and omits some of them. Of around 270,000 clones in the sample, about 85% were seen once. The sequencing sample was made of peripheral blood. The receptor set was obtained from a human donor with COVID-19, enrolled during active disease. The donor label of this sample is uncertain.

The chain has TRBV27 and TRBJ1-6; TRBD1 aligns across 8 bases. Germline V gives CDR1 MNHEY, CDR2 SMNVEV (reference sequence). The CDR3 has 18 amino acids. With V trimmed by 1 base and J by 8 bases, 13 bases remained unmatched. The CDR3 loop reads CASSLFPFRTGRDSPLHF. CDR3 DNA sequence: TGTGCCAGCAGTTTATTCCCATTTCGGACAGGGAGAGATTCACCCCTCCACTTT.

This clone was counted only a few times. The chain uses TRBV6-5 and TRBJ1-3, with 7 bases fitting TRBD1. V dropped 6 bases and J dropped 8; count of bases not matched to a gene: 7. The germline V gene encodes CDR1 MNHEY and CDR2 SVGAGI. The CDR3 runs 13 residues. This CDR3 is CASRSGGLDTIYF. CDR3 nucleotides: TGTGCCAGCAGATCAGGGGGGCTGGACACCATATATTTT.

The chain recombines TRBV3-1 (or the pseudogene TRBV3-2) with TRBJ2-3; D perhaps matches TRBD2 (5 bases). CDR3 length equals 14 residues. Per germline, CDR1 LGHDT and CDR2 YNNKEL (reference sequence). V was pared by 5 bases and J by 0 bases, with 9 bases between. In DNA form, the CDR3 reads TGTGCCAGCAGCGCAGGCGGGAGCACAGATACGCAGTATTTT. Its protein product is CASSAGGSTDTQYF.

The V call is TRBV19, the J call TRBJ2-3; 9 bases agree with TRBD1. V lost 5 bases to trimming and J lost 3 bases; unmatched junction nucleotides: 12. CDR1 and CDR2 (germline): LNHDA, SQIVND (reference sequence). This CDR3 is built from 17 residues. The CDR3 DNA reads as TGTGCCAGTAGTCGGCCGGGCCGGGACAGGGCTACAGATACGCAGTATTTT. This sequence encodes CASSRPGRDRATDTQYF.

The gene calls are TRBV30 and TRBJ1-6; 10 bases are a match to TRBD1. V was pared by 7 bases and J by 5 bases, with 14 bases of the junction left unmatched. CDR1 GTSNPN and CDR2 SVGIG come from the germline V gene (reference sequence). This CDR3 region has 17 residues. The chain's CDR3 is CASYISLGTGDNSPLHF. In DNA form, the CDR3 reads TGTGCCTCCTACATCTCGCTCGGGACAGGGGATAATTCACCCCTCCACTTT.

The chain is built from TRBV30 and TRBJ1-1, with D possibly being TRBD1 (5 bases). Germline V gives CDR1 GTSNPN, CDR2 SVGIG (reference sequence). This CDR3 has 13 amino acids. Trimming pared 6 bases from V and 3 bases from J, leaving 14 bases between. The CDR3 DNA sequence: TGTGCCTGCCTCCCGGTAGGGGACACTGAAGCTTTCTTT. It is translated as CACLPVGDTEAFF.

The J gene is TRBJ1-5, the V gene TRBV2, with TRBD1 identical over 9 bases. There are 13 residues in the CDR3. CDR1 and CDR2 (germline): SNHLY, FYNNEI. J gave up 10 bases and V 6 bases, and 7 bases lay outside the gene matches. DNA for the CDR3: TGTGCCAGCAGGGGACAGGGTCTTGGCCCCCAGCATTTT. This translates into CASRGQGLGPQHF.

The rearrangement links TRBV5-4 to TRBJ1-2; D remains ambiguous. The length of the CDR3 is 12 residues. V lost 1 base and J 8 bases, leaving 9 bases between the germline ends. From germline, CDR1 is SGHNT and CDR2 YYREEE (reference sequence). The CDR3, as DNA: TGTGCCAGCAGCTTGCGAGCCGGGGGCTACACCTTC. As protein: CASSLRAGGYTF.

The table lists this clone with a few counts. V and J are TRBV28 and TRBJ1-1, with 9 bases identical to TRBD1. Germline V lookup: CDR1 MDHEN, CDR2 SYDVKM. V shed 4 bases, J shed 13 bases, and the junction held 4 bases outside the gene matches. The CDR3 spans 11 residues. In DNA, the CDR3 is TGTGCCAGCAGTTACCGGGACAGGGATTTCTTT. Translated, it gives CASSYRDRDFF.

This sequence joins TRBV19 and TRBJ1-1; the D gene is possibly TRBD1 (6 bases). The CDR3 runs 15 residues. CDR1 and CDR2 from the germline V gene are LNHDA and SQIVND (reference sequence). The V end was cut by 4 bases, the J end by 1 base, with 13 bases between. The CDR3 DNA reads as TGTGCCAGTAGTACTTTCTCAGGGGCGAACACTGAAGCTTTCTTT. This codes for CASSTFSGANTEAFF.

This chain joins TRBV7-3 and TRBJ2-3, with 13 bases aligning to TRBD2. CDR1 SGHTA and CDR2 FQGTGA come from the germline V gene. The CDR3 is 16 amino acids. J lost 4 bases, V lost 3 bases, and 4 bases had no gene match. CDR3 region: CASSLGLAGRADTQYF. The DNA of the CDR3 is TGTGCCAGCAGCTTGGGACTAGCGGGGCGGGCAGATACGCAGTATTTT.

V is TRBV28 and J is TRBJ1-4, with D perhaps matching TRBD1 (6 bases). CDR1 MDHEN and CDR2 SYDVKM come from the germline V gene. V lost 5 bases and J lost 7, with 20 bases in between. This CDR3 is 16 amino acids long. CDR3 amino acids: CASSGWGGVGSEKLFF. The CDR3 bases are TGTGCCAGCAGTGGCTGGGGGGGCGTTGGGAGTGAAAAACTGTTTTTT.

The chain has TRBV11-2 and TRBJ1-6; D gene uncertain. The CDR3 length is 14 residues. Germline CDR1 is SGHAT and CDR2 is FQNNGV. The V gene lost 4 bases and the J gene lost 10 bases, with 14 bases spanning the gap. CDR3 region: CASSSNPLGSPLHF. The CDR3 region has the DNA TGTGCCAGCAGCTCGAATCCTCTCGGGTCACCCCTCCACTTT.

Here the CDR3 DNA reads TGTGCCAGTAGTATAGTTGGGACTACAGCTGGAGAGCAGTTCTTC. This codes for CASSIVGTTAGEQFF. This rearrangement joins TRBV19 to TRBJ2-1; 7 nucleotides line up with TRBD2. Germline values: CDR1 LNHDA, CDR2 SQIVND (reference sequence). The CDR3 length is 15 residues. V trimming: 1 base; J trimming: 10 bases; junction bases outside the gene matches: 10.